Listed here are 15 T cell receptor beta chains from one sample, sequenced in a study of vaccination and CD4 T cells after COVID-19. As for treatment: approximately 9-day PBMC culture with coronavirus spike peptide pools or control peptides (ViraFEST assay). CD4+ T cells that came from the unexposed donor were collected before the COVID-19 pandemic (2011-2018). No cognate antigen is known for these TCRs. Sequencing of the DNA from cultured CD4+ T cells was carried out with the Oncomine TCR Beta short-read assay. TCRdb passed the PCR reads through MiXCR, listing each CDR3 protein once. The data contain about 6,800 distinct CDR3 sequences, roughly 53% of them seen just once; the ten biggest clones take up less than 30%. The sequencing sample was made of CD4+ T cells from blood, cultured in vitro. The receptors derive from a human donor in good health.

V gene TRBV27 combines with J gene TRBJ2-3; 9 positions match TRBD2. In germline, CDR1 is MNHEY, CDR2 SMNVEV (reference sequence). This CDR3 region has 18 residues. J lost 0 bases, V lost 7 bases, and 14 bases had no gene match. The CDR3 region is CASTRRAGGDSSTDTQYF. Written as DNA, the CDR3 is TGTGCCAGCACGAGGAGAGCGGGAGGAGACTCTAGCACAGATACGCAGTATTTT.

V and J are TRBV20-1 and TRBJ2-7; 12 bases line up with TRBD1. This CDR3 comprises 15 residues. The V gene end was trimmed by 3 bases and the J gene end by 5 bases; junction bases not matched to a gene: 8. Germline V gene data show CDR1 as DFQATT and CDR2 as SNEGSKA (reference sequence). Here the CDR3 DNA reads TGCAGTGCTAGCCTGGTGGGACAGGGGGCCAACGAGCAGTACTTC. Residues: CSASLVGQGANEQYF.

The rearrangement links TRBV7-9 to TRBJ2-1; D uncertain. This CDR3 has 17 amino acids. Germline CDR1 SEHNR, CDR2 FQNEAQ (reference sequence). V dropped 5 bases and J dropped 4 bases, with 21 bases sitting between them. CDR3 DNA sequence: TGTGCCAGCAGCCCCATGGCCTCACAAGCTAAATACAATGAGCAGTTCTTC. Its protein is CASSPMASQAKYNEQFF.

This clonotype was picked up one time. The chain joins TRBV20-1 to TRBJ2-5; no firm D call. CDR3 size: 14 residues. The germline gives CDR1 DFQATT, CDR2 SNEGSKA (reference sequence). Trimming pared 2 bases from V and 1 base from J, leaving 11 bases between. DNA of the CDR3: TGCAGTGCTAGACTGTTGGCAGGCCAAGAGACCCAGTACTTC. Translated: CSARLLAGQETQYF.

The genes are TRBV19 and TRBJ1-1; 7 positions match TRBD1. The CDR3 has 15 residues. Trimming cost V 6 bases and J 1 base; bases outside gene matches: 8. Germline values: CDR1 LNHDA, CDR2 SQIVND (reference sequence). The CDR3 region is CASSRQGGTNTEAFF. DNA of the CDR3: TGTGCCAGTAGCCGACAGGGAGGGACGAACACTGAAGCTTTCTTT.

This clonotype was detected once. V is TRBV28 and J is TRBJ2-3; D possibly corresponds to TRBD2 (5 bases). The CDR3 length is 13 residues. The germline V gene has CDR1 MDHEN and CDR2 SYDVKM. V was clipped by 5 bases and J by 2 bases, with 8 bases between them. The CDR3 nucleotides read TGTGCCAGCAGTCCGGGGAACACAGATACGCAGTATTTT. Translated: CASSPGNTDTQYF.

CDR3: CAGDKGANTGELFF. CDR3 bases: TGTGCCGGAGACAAGGGGGCTAACACCGGGGAGCTGTTTTTT. V and J are TRBV6-2 or TRBV6-3 and TRBJ2-2, with 7 positions matching TRBD1. Trimming cost V 11 bases and J 2 bases; bases outside gene matches: 8. This CDR3 has 14 residues. Germline CDR1 MNHEY, CDR2 SVGEGT.

The J gene is TRBJ1-2, the V gene TRBV20-1, with a possible D match to TRBD1 (5 bases). Trimming left V 6 bases short and J 4 bases short, with 18 bases between. Germline CDR1 and CDR2: DFQATT and SNEGSKA (reference sequence). This CDR3 has 14 residues. CDR3 residues: CSADQQAGLYGYTF. The CDR3 bases are TGCAGTGCAGATCAACAGGCCGGACTCTATGGCTACACCTTC.

The table lists this clonotype with a few counts. The gene calls are TRBV6-1 and TRBJ2-7; maybe TRBD1 (5 bases). This CDR3 has 14 residues. Trimming cost V 8 bases and J 0 bases, with 14 bases left between them. Per germline, CDR1 MNHNS and CDR2 SASEGT. CDR3 in DNA: TGTGCCAGCCTCGACAGTCCCAGCTCCTACGAGCAGTACTTC. The encoded protein is CASLDSPSSYEQYF.

The J gene is TRBJ2-7, the V gene TRBV11-2; possibly TRBD1 for D (5 bases). In germline, CDR1 is SGHAT, CDR2 FQNNGV. CDR3 length equals 14 residues. V lost 3 bases and J lost 2, with 11 bases in between. In nucleotides, the CDR3 is TGTGCCAGCAGCTTGTATCAGGGCCCCTACGAGCAGTACTTC. Translation: CASSLYQGPYEQYF.

V is TRBV12-3 or TRBV12-4 and J is TRBJ1-1; D is perhaps TRBD1 (5 bases). V lost 5 bases and J lost 4, with 20 bases in between. The CDR3 has 16 residues. Here the CDR3 DNA reads TGTGCCAGCAGTCACTTTCGGAGCTGGGACGGCACTGAAGCTTTCTTT. It encodes CASSHFRSWDGTEAFF.

The J gene is TRBJ1-5, the V gene TRBV12-3 or TRBV12-4; D may be TRBD1 (5 bases). V was trimmed by 7 bases and J by 4 bases, leaving 17 bases between them. The CDR3 is made up of 15 amino acids. The CDR3 sequence is CASTSEEGINQPQHF. The CDR3 DNA reads TGTGCCAGCACTTCCGAGGAGGGGATTAATCAGCCCCAGCATTTT.

This clonotype has just a few counts. This chain links TRBV7-9 with TRBJ1-2, with D possibly matching TRBD1 (6 bases). CDR1 and CDR2 (germline): SEHNR, FQNEAQ (reference sequence). V lost 3 bases, J lost 2 bases, and 13 bases lay in between. The CDR3 is 15 residues long. CDR3 residues: CASSLQTGANYGYTF. CDR3 bases: TGTGCCAGCAGCTTGCAGACAGGAGCAAACTATGGCTACACCTTC.

In its sample, this clonotype was seen a few times. The chain uses TRBV7-8 and TRBJ1-5; D remains unclear. V dropped 2 bases and J dropped 2 bases, with 16 bases sitting between them. CDR3 size: 17 residues. Germline loops: CDR1 SGHVS, CDR2 FQNEAQ. The CDR3 spells CASSLRGAGDRNQPQHF. In nucleotides, the CDR3 is TGTGCCAGCAGCTTAAGAGGAGCCGGGGATCGCAATCAGCCCCAGCATTTT.

This clonotype was seen a handful of times. CDR3 sequence: CASSPDRGIQPQHF. In nucleotides, the CDR3 is TGTGCCAGCAGCCCGGACAGGGGCATTCAGCCCCAGCATTTT. J is TRBJ1-5 and V is TRBV7-2; 9 bases agree with TRBD1. V shed 5 bases and J 6 bases; nucleotides not matched to a gene: 5. Germline-derived CDR1 and CDR2 are SGHTA and FQGNSA. The CDR3 has 14 amino acids.